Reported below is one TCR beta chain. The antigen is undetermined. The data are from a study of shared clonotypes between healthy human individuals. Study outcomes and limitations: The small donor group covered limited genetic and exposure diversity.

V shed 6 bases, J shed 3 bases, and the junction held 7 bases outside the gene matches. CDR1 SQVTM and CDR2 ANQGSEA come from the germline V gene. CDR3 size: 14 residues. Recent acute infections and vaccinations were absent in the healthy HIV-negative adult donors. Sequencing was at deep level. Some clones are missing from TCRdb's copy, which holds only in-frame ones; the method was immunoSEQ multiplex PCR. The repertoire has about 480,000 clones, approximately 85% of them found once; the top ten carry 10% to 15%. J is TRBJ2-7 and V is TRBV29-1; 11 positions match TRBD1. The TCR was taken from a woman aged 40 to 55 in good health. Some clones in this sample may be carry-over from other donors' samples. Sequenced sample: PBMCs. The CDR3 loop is CSVHRTGGDYEQYF. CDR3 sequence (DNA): TGCAGCGTACATAGGACAGGGGGCGACTACGAGCAGTACTTC.